The clone carrying this T cell receptor beta chain occurred many times. The antigen remains unidentified. Individuals who donated were healthy Caucasians from Russia aged roughly 6 to 95. Each of the donors had about 9.9 milliliters of peripheral blood drawn into EDTA-treated Vacutainer tubes. The sample comes from a study of blood T cells in healthy people across ages. As for the study in general: T cells yielded about one barcoded beta molecule per two cells through template switching. Study results and caveats: Roughly linear age-related decline in beta diversity appeared, significant by age roughly 40.

A second PCR, run for roughly 7 to 11 cycles, used a sample-barcoded 5' primer plus a J-beta primer mix. TCRdb reprocessed the 5' RACE reads with MiXCR, giving one entry per CDR3 protein. The repertoire holds about 1,500,000 distinct CDR3 sequences, with roughly 27% as singletons. The receptor comes from a woman in her 30s in good health. The sequencing input was blood.

This CDR3 reads CASSFERVSYNEQFF. CDR3 DNA: TGTGCCAGCAGTTTCGAACGGGTCTCCTACAATGAGCAGTTCTTC. The chain is built from TRBV6-5 and TRBJ2-1; D gene ambiguous. The germline V gene encodes CDR1 MNHEY and CDR2 SVGAGI. This CDR3 is built from 15 residues. Trimming left V 4 bases short and J 0 bases short, with 10 bases between.